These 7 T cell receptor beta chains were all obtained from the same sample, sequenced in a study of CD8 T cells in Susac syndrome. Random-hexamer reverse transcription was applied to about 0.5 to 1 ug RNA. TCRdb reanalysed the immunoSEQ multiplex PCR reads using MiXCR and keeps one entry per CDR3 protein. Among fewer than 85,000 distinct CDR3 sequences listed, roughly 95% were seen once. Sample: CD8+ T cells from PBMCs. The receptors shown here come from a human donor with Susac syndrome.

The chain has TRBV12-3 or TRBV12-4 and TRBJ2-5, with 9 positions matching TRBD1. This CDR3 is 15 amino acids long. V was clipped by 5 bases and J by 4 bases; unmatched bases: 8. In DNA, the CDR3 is TGTGCCAGCAGTGGGGACAGGGTGGGTGGAGAGACCCAGTACTTC. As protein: CASSGDRVGGETQYF.

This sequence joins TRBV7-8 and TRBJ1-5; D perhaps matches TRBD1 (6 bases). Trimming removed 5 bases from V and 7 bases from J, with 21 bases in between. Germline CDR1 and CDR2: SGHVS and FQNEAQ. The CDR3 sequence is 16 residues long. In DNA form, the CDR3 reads TGTGCCAGCAGCCTCACGACAGGTCCCGGGAGGCAGCCCCAGCATTTT. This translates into CASSLTTGPGRQPQHF.

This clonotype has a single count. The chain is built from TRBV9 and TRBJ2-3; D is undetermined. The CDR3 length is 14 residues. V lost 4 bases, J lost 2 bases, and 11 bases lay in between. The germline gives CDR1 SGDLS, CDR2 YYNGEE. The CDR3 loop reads CASSRIGSTDTQYF. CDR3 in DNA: TGTGCCAGCAGCCGAATAGGGTCCACAGATACGCAGTATTTT.

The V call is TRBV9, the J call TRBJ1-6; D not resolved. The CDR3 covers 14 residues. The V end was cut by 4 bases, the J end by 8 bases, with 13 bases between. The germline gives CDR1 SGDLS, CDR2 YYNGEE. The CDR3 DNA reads TGTGCCAGCAGCCCACCGACGACTGATTCACCCCTCCACTTT. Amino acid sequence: CASSPPTTDSPLHF.

The CDR3 reads CASSLRGWGRNQPQHF. The CDR3 bases are TGTGCCAGCTCACTCCGTGGTTGGGGGCGGAATCAGCCCCAGCATTTT. This sequence joins TRBV18 and TRBJ1-5; TRBD1 might be the D (6 bases). The germline CDR1 and CDR2 sequences are KGHSH and LQKENI. The CDR3 runs to 16 residues. V was shortened by 4 bases and J by 4 bases, with 17 bases between the two germline ends.

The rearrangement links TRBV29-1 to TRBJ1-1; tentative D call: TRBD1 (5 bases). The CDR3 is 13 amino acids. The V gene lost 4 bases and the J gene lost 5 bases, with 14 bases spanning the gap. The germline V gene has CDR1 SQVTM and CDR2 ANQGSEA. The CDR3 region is CSVGRQGETEAFF. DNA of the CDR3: TGCAGCGTTGGTAGGCAGGGAGAGACTGAAGCTTTCTTT. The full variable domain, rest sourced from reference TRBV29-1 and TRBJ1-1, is SAVISQKPSRDICQRGTSLTIQCQVDSQVTMMFWYRQQPGQSLTLIATANQGSEATYESGFVIDKFPISRPNLTFSTLTVSNMSPEDSSIYLCSVGRQGETEAFFGQGTRLTVV.

The CDR3 DNA is TGCGCCAGCAGCGAAAACGCTCCGGGAACAGGGAACATGAACACTGAAGCTTTCTTT. Translated, it gives CASSENAPGTGNMNTEAFF. This rearrangement joins TRBV4-1 to TRBJ1-1; D might be TRBD1 (6 bases). The CDR3 is made up of 19 amino acids. The ends were cut back, 5 bases at V and 0 bases at J, with 25 bases in the middle. CDR1 and CDR2 (germline): MGHRA, YSYEKL.